This T cell receptor beta chain comes out of a study of shared T cell receptors in the human thymus. Produced via immunoSEQ multiplex PCR; TCRdb's table is partial and in-frame only. Found here are about 710,000 clones, around 87% of them singletons; the top ten hold roughly 0.0089%. These data were also filed under a second study, of human thymus T cells. That report adds: Finnish infants who were healthy and having corrective surgery for congenital heart defects made up the donors. Surgeons resected thymus tissue during corrective heart surgery. Related research reported highly overlapping thymic repertoires among unrelated individuals.

Sequenced sample: thymocytes. The receptor was derived from a boy under two years old with a congenital heart defect.

In DNA form, the CDR3 reads TGCGCCAGCAGCTATCCTACAGGGGCGAGAGACACTGAAGCTTTCTTT. Its translation is CASSYPTGARDTEAFF. J is TRBJ1-1 and V is TRBV5-1, with 7 bases identical to TRBD1. Unmatched junction bases numbered 11, after V lost 3 bases and J lost 3 bases. The germline V gene has CDR1 SGHRS and CDR2 YFSETQ. The CDR3 runs 16 residues.